One and the same sample provided the 15 T cell receptor beta chains below, sequenced in a study of T-cell reconstitution after alpha-beta-depleted transplantation in children. Researchers prepared the TCRbeta library using unique molecular identifiers, the study reports. TCRdb re-called the PCR reads with MiXCR, one entry per CDR3 protein. The sample lists 300,000 or so distinct CDR3 sequences, more than 9% occurring once. Sequencing used PBMCs from the stem cell graft donor, obtained from the stem cell graft. These receptor sequences come from a human donor who donated a stem cell graft to a child with SCID.

V usage is TRBV5-4 and J usage is TRBJ1-1; 10 nucleotides agree with TRBD1. The CDR3 has 15 residues. Germline-derived CDR1 and CDR2 are SGHNT and YYREEE (reference sequence). Germline trimming cut 2 bases from V and 6 bases from J; bases unmatched to any gene: 7. The DNA for the CDR3 is TGTGCCAGCAGCTTCATCCGGGACAGGGGATCTGAAGCTTTCTTT. Amino acid sequence: CASSFIRDRGSEAFF.

This CDR3 reads CASSLAPKAGHTDTQYF. CDR3 nucleotides: TGCGCCAGCAGCTTGGCCCCTAAAGCGGGGCACACAGATACGCAGTATTTT. The rearrangement joins TRBV5-1 to TRBJ2-3; 7 bases align to TRBD2. Germline loops: CDR1 SGHRS, CDR2 YFSETQ. The CDR3 covers 17 residues. The junction had 9 bases not matched to a gene; V was cut back by 0 bases and J by 2 bases.

The rearrangement uses TRBV3-1 and TRBJ2-3; tentatively, D is TRBD2 (5 bases). The germline gives CDR1 LGHDT, CDR2 YNNKEL (reference sequence). Deletions cut 10 bases from V and 2 bases from J, with 31 bases between. The CDR3 sequence is 19 residues long. The CDR3 sequence is CATSQEVSSGGGTTDTQYF. In DNA form, the CDR3 reads TGTGCCACCTCCCAGGAAGTCTCATCGGGTGGAGGAACCACAGATACGCAGTATTTT.

This chain joins TRBV9 and TRBJ1-2; D is unresolved. The V gene lost 3 bases and the J gene lost 7 bases, with 10 bases spanning the gap. Per germline, CDR1 SGDLS and CDR2 YYNGEE. The length of the CDR3 is 12 residues. CDR3 coding DNA: TGTGCCAGCAGCGAACGGGCAAGTGGCTACACCTTC. It is translated as CASSERASGYTF.

The chain recombines TRBV9 with TRBJ1-2, with a weak D call TRBD1 (6 bases). The V end lost 3 bases, the J end lost 4 bases, and 13 bases lay between the germline ends. The CDR3 totals 14 residues. The germline gives CDR1 SGDLS, CDR2 YYNGEE. CDR3: CASSDSGASYGYTF. The CDR3 DNA follows: TGTGCCAGCAGCGACTCGGGGGCCAGCTATGGCTACACCTTC.

This clonotype has a handful of counts. The rearrangement links TRBV20-1 to TRBJ2-1; D might be TRBD1 (6 bases). The CDR3 spans 15 residues. V was pared by 0 bases and J by 6 bases, with 15 bases between. CDR1 and CDR2 (germline): DFQATT, SNEGSKA (reference sequence). CDR3 loop: CSARDQGIWVNEQFF. CDR3 in DNA: TGCAGTGCTAGAGATCAGGGGATTTGGGTCAATGAGCAGTTCTTC.

In this sample, this clonotype turned up a few times. This rearrangement joins TRBV27 to TRBJ2-3, with D possibly TRBD1 on 5 matching bases. V was trimmed by 1 base and J by 6 bases, leaving 8 bases between them. Germline-derived CDR1 and CDR2 are MNHEY and SMNVEV (reference sequence). CDR3 length equals 13 residues. The chain's CDR3 is CASSLYRWDTQYF. The CDR3 DNA reads as TGTGCCAGCAGTTTATACAGGTGGGATACGCAGTATTTT.

The chain has TRBV6-5 and TRBJ2-1; no reliable D call. Germline lookup yields CDR1 MNHEY and CDR2 SVGAGI. CDR3 length: 14 amino acids. Trimming removed 8 bases from V and 2 bases from J, with 13 bases in between. The CDR3, as DNA: TGTGCCAGCGTTCCACGCGAGACCTACAATGAGCAGTTCTTC. The encoded protein is CASVPRETYNEQFF.

This clonotype was found a few times. This chain links TRBV27 with TRBJ2-7, with D perhaps matching TRBD1 or TRBD2 (5 bases each). CDR1 MNHEY and CDR2 SMNVEV come from the germline V gene (reference sequence). The CDR3 has 16 residues. Between the trimmed V and J ends, which lost 2 bases and 7 bases, there was a span of 21 bases. This chain's CDR3 is CASSLPPGPSLREQYF. The CDR3 DNA follows: TGTGCCAGCAGTTTACCGCCGGGACCTTCCTTGAGGGAGCAGTACTTC.

This clonotype was counted many times. The genes are TRBV20-1 and TRBJ2-3, with TRBD2 matching 8 bases. The J segment lost 1 base and the V segment lost 3 bases, leaving 3 bases of the junction unmatched. The CDR3 is made up of 14 amino acids. Looked up from germline, CDR1 is DFQATT and CDR2 is SNEGSKA (reference sequence). The CDR3 loop reads CSASAGGGTDTQYF. The CDR3, as DNA: TGCAGTGCTAGCGCGGGGGGTGGCACAGATACGCAGTATTTT.

A few counts support this clonotype. DNA of the CDR3: TGCGCCAGCAGCTTGGAAGGGGCAGGGGGAGTGCTTTACAATGAGCAGTTCTTC. Translation: CASSLEGAGGVLYNEQFF. The chain joins TRBV5-1 to TRBJ2-1, with 7 positions matching TRBD1. The CDR3 loop spans 18 amino acids. The J segment lost 4 bases and the V segment lost 0 bases, leaving 13 bases of the junction unmatched. Germline V gene data show CDR1 as SGHRS and CDR2 as YFSETQ.

This chain links TRBV5-1 with TRBJ1-2; D is ambiguous. Germline loops: CDR1 SGHRS, CDR2 YFSETQ. V was trimmed by 6 bases and J by 7 bases, leaving 13 bases between them. The CDR3 spans 12 residues. The CDR3 region is CASILVGAGYTF. As DNA, the CDR3 is TGCGCCAGCATCCTCGTAGGAGCTGGCTACACCTTC.

The table lists this clonotype with a few counts. The gene calls are TRBV19 and TRBJ1-1; D perhaps matches TRBD1 (6 bases). V was trimmed by 5 bases and J by 5 bases, leaving 21 bases between them. CDR1 and CDR2 from the germline V gene are LNHDA and SQIVND (reference sequence). There are 16 residues in the CDR3. CDR3 nucleotides: TGTGCCAGTAGTGCCCTCACGGGGGCACGAACAACTGAAGCTTTCTTT. Translated: CASSALTGARTTEAFF.

The CDR3 region has the DNA TGTGCCAGCAGTTTACCCCAACCTAACGGGACTAGACGTCTCTCACAGTACTTC. Translated: CASSLPQPNGTRRLSQYF. The chain is built from TRBV12-3 or TRBV12-4 and TRBJ2-7; TRBD2 matches at 8 bases. The CDR3 is made up of 18 amino acids. The V segment lost 2 bases and the J segment 10 bases; nucleotides outside the gene matches: 22.

This clonotype was observed a handful of times. V gene TRBV7-3 combines with J gene TRBJ1-2, with unresolved D. The CDR3 has 13 amino acids. CDR1 and CDR2 from the germline V gene are SGHTA and FQGTGA. V lost 8 bases, J lost 3 bases, and 13 bases lay in between. The CDR3 is CASGLGGDYGYTF. In DNA form, the CDR3 reads TGTGCCAGCGGTCTAGGAGGCGACTATGGCTACACCTTC.